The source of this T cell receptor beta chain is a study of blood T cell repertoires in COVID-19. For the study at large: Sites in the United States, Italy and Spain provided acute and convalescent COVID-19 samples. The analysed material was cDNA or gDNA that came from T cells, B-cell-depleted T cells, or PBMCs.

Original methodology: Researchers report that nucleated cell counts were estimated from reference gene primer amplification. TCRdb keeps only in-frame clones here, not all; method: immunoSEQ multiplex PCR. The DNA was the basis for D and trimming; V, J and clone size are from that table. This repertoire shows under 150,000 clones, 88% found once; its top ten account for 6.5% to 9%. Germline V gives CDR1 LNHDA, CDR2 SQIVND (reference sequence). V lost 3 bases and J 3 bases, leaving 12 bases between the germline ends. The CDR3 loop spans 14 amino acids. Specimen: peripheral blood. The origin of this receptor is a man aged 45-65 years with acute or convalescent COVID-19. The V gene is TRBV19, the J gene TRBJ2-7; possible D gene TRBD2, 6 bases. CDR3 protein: CASSIGGRSYEQYF. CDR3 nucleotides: TGTGCCAGTAGTATTGGAGGGAGAAGCTACGAGCAGTACTTC.